The following is a T cell receptor (beta chain) sequence with its context. Germline V gene data show CDR1 as SNHLY and CDR2 as FYNNEI. V dropped 8 bases and J dropped 2; count of bases not matched to a gene: 6. The CDR3 has 16 amino acids. Produced via immunoSEQ multiplex PCR; TCRdb's table is partial and in-frame only. The sample lists some 45,000 clones; approximately 91% were seen once. This entry belongs to a study of T cell changes during pregnancy in multiple sclerosis. The rearrangement uses TRBV2 and TRBJ2-5, with 15 bases matching TRBD2. The specimen comprised CD4+ T cells from peripheral blood mononuclear cells, sampled after pregnancy. The clonotype was recovered from a female donor in good health, enrolled as a control in a pregnancy study. As DNA, the CDR3 is TGTGCCAGCTCCGCCGGACTAGCGGGGGGGCAAGAGACCCAGTACTTC. Translation: CASSAGLAGGQETQYF.